This TCR beta chain comes out of a study of blood T cell repertoires in COVID-19. Study-wide background: Material from acute and convalescent COVID-19 was sourced from the United States, Italy and Spain.

TCRdb's table, derived via immunoSEQ multiplex PCR, lists solely in-frame clones and lacks some. The sample includes about 250,000 clones, 83% of them seen just once. V shed 5 bases and J shed 1 base, with 5 bases lying between them. The CDR3 has 13 amino acids. Germline values: CDR1 MGHRA, CDR2 YSYEKL. The chain couples TRBV4-1 to TRBJ2-2; the D gene is possibly TRBD1 (5 bases). Sequenced material: peripheral blood. This sequence was found in a human donor in a cohort sampled during active COVID-19. The DNA for the CDR3 is TGCGCCAGCAGCACAGGGAACACCGGGGAGCTGTTTTTT. Amino acids: CASSTGNTGELFF.